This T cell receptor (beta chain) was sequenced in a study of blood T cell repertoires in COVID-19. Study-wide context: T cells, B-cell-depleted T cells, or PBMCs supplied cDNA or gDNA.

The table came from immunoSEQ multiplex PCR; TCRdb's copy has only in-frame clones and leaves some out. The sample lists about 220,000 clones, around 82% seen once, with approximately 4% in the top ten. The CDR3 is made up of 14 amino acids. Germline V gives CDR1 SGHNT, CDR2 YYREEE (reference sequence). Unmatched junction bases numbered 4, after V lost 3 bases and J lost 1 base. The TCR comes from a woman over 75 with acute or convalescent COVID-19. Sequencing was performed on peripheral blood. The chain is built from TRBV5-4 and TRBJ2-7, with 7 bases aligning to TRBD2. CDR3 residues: CASSSSGFSYEQYF. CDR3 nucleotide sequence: TGTGCCAGCAGCTCTAGCGGATTTTCCTACGAGCAGTACTTC. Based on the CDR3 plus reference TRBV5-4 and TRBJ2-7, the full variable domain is ETGVTQSPTHLIKTRGQQVTLRCSSQSGHNTVSWYQQALGQGPQFIFQYYREEENGRGNFPPRFSGLQFPNYSSELNVNALELDDSALYLCASSSSGFSYEQYFGPGTRLTVT.